A selection of T cell receptor beta chains follows, all from one sample in a study of CD8 T cells in Susac syndrome. A single record per CDR3 protein comes from TCRdb applying MiXCR to the immunoSEQ multiplex PCR reads. Of about 200,000 distinct CDR3 sequences in the sample, roughly 90% were seen once. The specimen was CD4+ T cells from PBMCs. All receptors derive from a human donor with Susac syndrome. Both conserved end residues are part of each CDR3. D genes are given only for firm matches. The listing skips clone size in some rows; elsewhere it reads once, few, many or a size class.

J gene	clone size	V gene	D gene	CDR3 DNA	CDR3 protein
TRBJ2-7	-	TRBV6-1	TRBD2	TGTGCCATCAGCGGGGGACTAGCGGGATTAATATACTTC	CAISGGLAGLIYF
TRBJ1-1	-	TRBV2	-	TGTGCCAGCAGTACCAAACAGGGCGGCACTGAAGCTTTCTTT	CASSTKQGGTEAFF
TRBJ1-5	-	TRBV7-2	TRBD1	TGTGCCAGCAGCTTCTCGGGACAGGATCAGCCCCAGCATTTT	CASSFSGQDQPQHF
TRBJ1-3	-	TRBV28	-	TGTGCCAGCAGTTTGCGCAGGTTCTCTGGAAACACCATATATTTT	CASSLRRFSGNTIYF
TRBJ1-2	-	TRBV12-3/TRBV12-4	-	TGTGCCAGCAGCCATGACGGCAACTATGGCTACACCTTC	CASSHDGNYGYTF
TRBJ2-1	-	TRBV6-4	-	TGTGCCAGCAGTGACTCGGGGGGACCTAACAATGAGCAGTTCTTC	CASSDSGGPNNEQFF
TRBJ2-2	-	TRBV12-3/TRBV12-4	-	TGTGCCAGCTCAAGGGTGGGTCCCGGGGAGCTGTTTTTT	CASSRVGPGELFF
TRBJ2-1	-	TRBV11-3	TRBD1	TGTGCCAGCAGCCCCCCTGCAGGGGGTGAGCAGTTCTTC	CASSPPAGGEQFF
TRBJ2-1	-	TRBV19	-	TGTGCCAGTAGTATGGCGGCCCAGACCCCCTACAATGAGCAGTTCTTC	CASSMAAQTPYNEQFF
TRBJ2-5	-	TRBV20-1	-	TGCAGTGCTACCGCCGTGGGGGGCCACCAAGAGACCCAGTACTTC	CSATAVGGHQETQYF
TRBJ2-1	-	TRBV5-5	TRBD2	TGTGCCAGCAGCTTGCCGGGACTAGCGGGGAATGAGCAGTTCTTC	CASSLPGLAGNEQFF
TRBJ2-7	-	TRBV20-1	-	TGCAGTGCCACCGAACGGGAGTTCGAGCAGTACTTC	CSATEREFEQYF
TRBJ2-6	-	TRBV4-2	-	TGTGCCAGCAGCCACTCCACTAACTCTGGGGCCAACGTCCTGACTTTC	CASSHSTNSGANVLTF
TRBJ2-5	-	TRBV2	-	TGTGCCAGCAGCGTGACAGTCCAAGAGACCCAGTACTTC	CASSVTVQETQYF
TRBJ2-7	-	TRBV27	TRBD2	TGTGCCAGCAGTCGTGGACTAGCGGGCTCCTACGAGCAGTACTTC	CASSRGLAGSYEQYF
TRBJ1-5	-	TRBV5-8	-	TGTGCCAGCAGCTTGAGTCTGGCAGCGAGGGAACCGCCCCAGCATTTT	CASSLSLAAREPPQHF
TRBJ2-2	-	TRBV7-2	TRBD2	TGTGCCAGCAGCTTAGTATATCTAGCGGGGTCGTGGACCGGGGAGCTGTTTTTT	CASSLVYLAGSWTGELFF
TRBJ2-3	-	TRBV2	TRBD2	TGTGCCAGCATTCGGACTAGCGGGGTCGCAGATACGCAGTATTTT	CASIRTSGVADTQYF
TRBJ1-3	-	TRBV28	TRBD1	TGTGCCAGCTTACAGGGGGTCGGAAACACCATATATTTT	CASLQGVGNTIYF
TRBJ1-5	few	TRBV7-9	-	TGTGCCAGCAGCCACGGCGGGGGTGTGAGCAATCAGCCCCAGCATTTT	CASSHGGGVSNQPQHF
TRBJ1-1	-	TRBV30	TRBD1	TGTGCCTGGAGTAGACAGGGGGCAGATGAAGCTTTCTTT	CAWSRQGADEAFF
TRBJ1-2	-	TRBV27	-	TGTGCCAGCAGACGACAAGGATTTAACTATGGCTACACCTTC	CASRRQGFNYGYTF
TRBJ1-1	-	TRBV20-1	-	TGCAGTGCTAGACAAACAGCCTTGAACACTGAAGCTTTCTTT	CSARQTALNTEAFF
TRBJ2-7	-	TRBV30	TRBD1	TGTGCCTGGAGTGTAGGGGGCGGTTACGAGCAGTACTTC	CAWSVGGGYEQYF
TRBJ1-1	-	TRBV29-1	-	TGCAGCGGGCAGGGTTTCACTGAAGCTTTCTTT	CSGQGFTEAFF
TRBJ1-1	few	TRBV6-1	-	TGTGCCAGCAGTAGCGGAACTGAAGCTTTCTTT	CASSSGTEAFF
TRBJ1-5	-	TRBV20-1	TRBD1	TGCAGTGCTAACTCAGGGGGCGGGCCCCAGCATTTT	CSANSGGGPQHF
TRBJ1-2	-	TRBV28	-	TGTGCCAGCAGCCTAGCAGACAGAAGGCACTATGGCTACACCTTC	CASSLADRRHYGYTF
TRBJ2-7	-	TRBV27	-	TGTGCCAGCAGCCCTTTGGCCGGATTTCCCTCCTACGAGCAGTACTTC	CASSPLAGFPSYEQYF